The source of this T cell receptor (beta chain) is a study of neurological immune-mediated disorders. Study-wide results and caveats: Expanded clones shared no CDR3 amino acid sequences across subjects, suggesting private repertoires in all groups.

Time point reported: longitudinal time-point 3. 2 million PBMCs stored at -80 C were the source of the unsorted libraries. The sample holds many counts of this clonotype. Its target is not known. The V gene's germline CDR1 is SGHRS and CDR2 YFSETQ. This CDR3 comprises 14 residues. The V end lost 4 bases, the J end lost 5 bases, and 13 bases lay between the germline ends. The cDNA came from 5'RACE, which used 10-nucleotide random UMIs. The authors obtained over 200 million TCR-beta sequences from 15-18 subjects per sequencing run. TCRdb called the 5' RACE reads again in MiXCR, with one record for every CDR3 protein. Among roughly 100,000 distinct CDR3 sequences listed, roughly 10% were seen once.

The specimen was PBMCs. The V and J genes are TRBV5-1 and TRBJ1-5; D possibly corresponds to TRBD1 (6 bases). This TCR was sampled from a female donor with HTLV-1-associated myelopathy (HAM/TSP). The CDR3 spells CASSTGTLDQPQHF. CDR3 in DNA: TGCGCCAGCAGCACCGGGACATTAGATCAGCCCCAGCATTTT.